These T cell receptor beta chains were read from a single sample in a study of blood T cell repertoires in COVID-19. Generated by immunoSEQ multiplex PCR, the TCRdb table keeps only in-frame clones and is missing some. This table holds some 26,000 clones, less than 85% found once. Sequenced sample: peripheral blood. The receptors stem from an elderly man with active or convalescent COVID-19. CDR3s include the opening cysteine and the closing phenylalanine or tryptophan. The D gene is left open where the match is weak. For some rows the clone size is stated as once, few or many, or as a class when expanded; others skip it.

D gene: NA
V gene: TRBV12-3/TRBV12-4
J gene: TRBJ1-5
clone size: once
CDR3 DNA: TGTGCCAGCACGAAGGTCAGGAATCAGCCCCAGCATTTT
CDR3 protein: CASTKVRNQPQHF

D gene: TRBD1
V gene: TRBV19
J gene: TRBJ1-1
clone size: NA
CDR3 DNA: TGTGCCAGTTCCCCAGACAGGGTGTCTGAAGCTTTCTTT
CDR3 protein: CASSPDRVSEAFF

D gene: NA
V gene: TRBV18
J gene: TRBJ2-2
clone size: NA
CDR3 DNA: TGTGCCAGCTCACCGCTCCGGGTCAGTCCCGCTGGCGGGGAGCTGTTTTTT
CDR3 protein: CASSPLRVSPAGGELFF

D gene: NA
V gene: TRBV28
J gene: TRBJ1-1
clone size: NA
CDR3 DNA: TGTGCCAGCAGTTTGGGAGGAGGCAGGAACACTGAAGCTTTCTTT
CDR3 protein: CASSLGGGRNTEAFF

D gene: NA
V gene: TRBV6-5
J gene: TRBJ1-1
clone size: NA
CDR3 DNA: TGTGCCAGCGTGGAGCCAACCGGGACTGAAGCTTTCTTT
CDR3 protein: CASVEPTGTEAFF

D gene: NA
V gene: TRBV29-1
J gene: TRBJ1-1
clone size: NA
CDR3 DNA: TGCAGCGTTGAAGGCACGGGGGGTATCGTCACTGAAGCTTTCTTT
CDR3 protein: CSVEGTGGIVTEAFF

D gene: NA
V gene: TRBV28
J gene: TRBJ2-1
clone size: NA
CDR3 DNA: TGTGCCAGCACCATCTCGACGGGTGAGCAGTTCTTC
CDR3 protein: CASTISTGEQFF

D gene: TRBD2
V gene: TRBV5-1
J gene: TRBJ2-1
clone size: NA
CDR3 DNA: TGCGCCAGCAGCTCCCCGGGACTAGCGGGAGTGGTTGAGCAGTTCTTC
CDR3 protein: CASSSPGLAGVVEQFF

D gene: NA
V gene: TRBV3-1/TRBV3-2
J gene: TRBJ2-7
clone size: NA
CDR3 DNA: TGTGCCAGCAGCCAAGTAGCGACGTACGAGCAGTACTTC
CDR3 protein: CASSQVATYEQYF

D gene: NA
V gene: TRBV19
J gene: TRBJ2-1
clone size: NA
CDR3 DNA: TGTGCCAGTAGTGCAAACAGGGTACGCGATGAGCAGTTCTTC
CDR3 protein: CASSANRVRDEQFF

D gene: TRBD2
V gene: TRBV29-1
J gene: TRBJ2-1
clone size: NA
CDR3 DNA: TGCAGCGTCGGGACTAGCGGAAGCAATGAGCAGTTCTTC
CDR3 protein: CSVGTSGSNEQFF

D gene: NA
V gene: TRBV7-9
J gene: TRBJ2-7
clone size: NA
CDR3 DNA: TGTGCCAGCAGCTCGATGGCGGGGGCGCGTTTCATCCACGAGCAGTACTTC
CDR3 protein: CASSSMAGARFIHEQYF

D gene: TRBD1
V gene: TRBV25-1
J gene: TRBJ2-7
clone size: NA
CDR3 DNA: TGTGCCAGCAGTGGGCAAACCGGGACAGGGACGTACGAGCAGTACTTC
CDR3 protein: CASSGQTGTGTYEQYF